The source of this TCR beta chain is a study of blood T cell repertoires in COVID-19. Whole-study context: Whether acute or convalescent, the COVID-19 samples came from the United States, Italy and Spain. PBMCs, B-cell-depleted T cells, or T cells were the source of the cDNA or gDNA that made up the material.

This clone was detected only a few times. Original processing methods: The assay estimated nucleated cells by amplifying reference gene primers. TCRdb keeps only in-frame clones here, not all; method: immunoSEQ multiplex PCR. D and trimming come from the DNA, and the V and J calls and clone size come from that table. This table has about 100,000 clones, roughly 88% appearing once. Per germline, CDR1 MNHEY and CDR2 SVGAGI. The CDR3 is made up of 15 amino acids. V shed 0 bases, J shed 8 bases, and the junction held 4 bases outside the gene matches. The receptor was derived from a man in his fifties with active or convalescent COVID-19. The V gene is TRBV6-5, the J gene TRBJ2-1, with 10 nucleotides matching TRBD2. Material for sequencing was peripheral blood. CDR3: CASSYSTGTSDEQFF. In DNA form, the CDR3 reads TGTGCCAGCAGTTACTCTACCGGGACTAGCGATGAGCAGTTCTTC.